This entry lists 10 T cell receptor beta chains sequenced from one sample in a study of blood T cells in healthy people across ages (dated by TCRdb to 2013 to 2016). The library was obtained by 5' RACE. Sequenced on an Illumina HiSeq 2500. A second PCR of roughly 7 to 12 cycles was run with a J-beta primer mix and a sample-barcoded 5' primer. TCRdb reprocessing: public reads trimmed at Q25 with fastp, clones called with MiXCR, in-frame beta chains kept. When rows share a CDR3 protein, they turn into one entry using the most common DNA and genes. The sample table holds approximately 1.5 million distinct CDR3 sequences, of which around 35% were seen once. Of the sample, roughly 10% falls within the top ten clones. Sample: blood. The origin of the receptors is a woman in her twenties or thirties in good health.

This sequence joins TRBV11-2 and TRBJ2-1; D is uncertain. Germline CDR1 reads SGHAT; CDR2 reads FQNNGV. V shed 2 bases and J shed 10 bases, with 6 bases lying between them. The CDR3 has 11 residues. The CDR3 sequence: CASSLIGEQFF. The CDR3 DNA reads as TGTGCCAGCAGCTTAATTGGGGAGCAGTTCTTC.

This rearrangement joins TRBV27 to TRBJ2-4; 7 nucleotides agree with TRBD2. The CDR3 loop spans 18 amino acids. J was trimmed by 0 bases and V by 3 bases; bases with no gene match: 11. Germline V CDR1 and CDR2: MNHEY, SMNVEV (reference sequence). This CDR3 is CASSFVGGEGLAKNIQYF. The CDR3 DNA follows: TGTGCCAGCAGTTTTGTAGGAGGGGAGGGACTAGCCAAAAACATTCAGTACTTC.

The sample holds many counts of this clonotype. The rearrangement links TRBV5-1 to TRBJ1-2; no reliable D call. The CDR3 is 13 residues long. V lost 2 bases and J 3 bases, leaving 8 bases between the germline ends. Per germline, CDR1 SGHRS and CDR2 YFSETQ. The DNA of the CDR3 is TGCGCCAGCAGCTTAGACCGGTACTATGGCTACACCTTC. Its translation: CASSLDRYYGYTF.

This clonotype was observed a few times. The chain uses TRBV4-1 and TRBJ2-7; 10 bases are shared with TRBD2. The CDR3 sequence is 15 residues long. CDR1 MGHRA and CDR2 YSYEKL come from the germline V gene. The junction had 4 bases not matched to a gene; V was cut back by 2 bases and J by 3 bases. DNA for the CDR3: TGCGCCAGCAGCCAATGGACTAGCGGAATCTACGAGCAGTACTTC. It encodes CASSQWTSGIYEQYF.

The chain joins TRBV6-1 to TRBJ1-2, with D tentatively TRBD1 (5 bases). V lost 6 bases and J lost 5, with 10 bases in between. This CDR3 comprises 12 residues. Looked up from germline, CDR1 is MNHNS and CDR2 is SASEGT. The DNA of the CDR3 is TGTGCCAGCAGCCGGGGCGCATATGGCTACACCTTC. This encodes CASSRGAYGYTF.

This chain links TRBV20-1 with TRBJ1-5; D possibly corresponds to TRBD1 (5 bases). The germline V gene has CDR1 DFQATT and CDR2 SNEGSKA (reference sequence). Trimming took off 6 bases at V and 0 bases at J, with 15 bases between the two ends. The CDR3 consists of 15 residues. CDR3 protein: CSASKTEPSNQPQHF. CDR3 sequence (DNA): TGCAGTGCGAGTAAGACAGAGCCTAGCAATCAGCCCCAGCATTTT.

Here the CDR3 DNA reads TGTGCCAGCACCGGGACAGAGGACAACAATGAGCAGTTCTTC. Protein product: CASTGTEDNNEQFF. The J gene is TRBJ2-1, the V gene TRBV6-6; 7 nucleotides line up with TRBD1. The germline gives CDR1 MNHNY, CDR2 SVGAGI (reference sequence). Unmatched junction bases numbered 8, after V lost 7 bases and J lost 5 bases. CDR3 length: 14 amino acids.

This chain joins TRBV4-1 and TRBJ2-4; D is undetermined. Germline V gene lookup returns CDR1 MGHRA and CDR2 YSYEKL. The V and J ends lost 0 bases and 1 base respectively, with 7 bases between them. The length of the CDR3 is 15 residues. This CDR3 reads CASSQDGPAKNIQYF. In DNA, the CDR3 is TGCGCCAGCAGCCAAGATGGGCCGGCCAAAAACATTCAGTACTTC.

This clonotype was recorded many times. This chain connects TRBV28 to TRBJ2-7, with TRBD1 identical over 10 bases. Germline values: CDR1 MDHEN, CDR2 SYDVKM. CDR3 length equals 12 residues. Trimming removed 7 bases from V and 6 bases from J; junction bases left unmatched: 3. The CDR3 coding sequence is TGTGCCAGCATGGGACAGGGGCGCGAGCAGTACTTC. Residues: CASMGQGREQYF.

This clonotype was seen ten or more times. The chain has TRBV7-2 and TRBJ2-5; 10 bases are shared with TRBD1. CDR1 and CDR2 from the germline V gene are SGHTA and FQGNSA. This CDR3 has 15 residues. V trimming: 5 bases; J trimming: 5 bases; junction bases outside the gene matches: 8. The CDR3 spells CASSPWTGGRETQYF. DNA for the CDR3: TGTGCCAGCAGCCCATGGACAGGGGGTCGGGAGACCCAGTACTTC.